Listed here are 25 T cell receptor beta chains from one sample, sequenced in a study of control samples from healthy donors and cancer patients. Some clones are missing from TCRdb's copy, which holds only in-frame ones; the method was immunoSEQ multiplex PCR. Of about 47,000 clones listed, over 70% are singletons. Sequenced material: blood. These receptors were obtained from a man between 70 and 80 years old in good health.

The J gene is TRBJ1-3, the V gene TRBV21-1; TRBD1, the table's D call, lacks a check against the DNA. TRBV21-1 is a listed pseudogene. CDR3 length equals 15 residues. CDR3 residues: CASSMGAPSGNTIYF. The CDR3 region has the DNA TGTGCCAGCAGCATGGGGGCACCCTCTGGAAACACCATATATTTT.

The chain carries TRBV20-1 and TRBJ2-3; unclear D gene. The V end lost 0 bases, the J end lost 11 bases, and 6 bases lay between the germline ends. CDR1 and CDR2 (germline): DFQATT, SNEGSKA (reference sequence). This CDR3 is 10 amino acids long. DNA for the CDR3: TGCAGTGCTAGAGATAACCGGCAGTATTTT. Amino acid sequence: CSARDNRQYF.

J is TRBJ1-3 and V is TRBV2; 7 positions agree with TRBD1. The CDR3 totals 14 residues. CDR1 SNHLY and CDR2 FYNNEI come from the germline V gene. J lost 2 bases, V lost 7 bases, and 5 bases had no gene match. The CDR3 loop reads CASKQGTTGNTIYF. The CDR3 DNA is TGTGCCAGCAAACAGGGGACAACTGGAAACACCATATATTTT. Full variable domain (missing parts from reference TRBV2 and TRBJ1-3): EPEVTQTPSHQVTQMGQEVILRCVPISNHLYFYWYRQILGQKVEFLVSFYNNEISEKSEIFDDQFSVERPDGSNFTLKIRSTKLEDSAMYFCASKQGTTGNTIYFGEGSWLTVV.

The chain couples TRBV10-1 to TRBJ2-7; the D gene could be TRBD1 or TRBD2 (6 bases each). Deletions cut 4 bases from V and 5 bases from J, with 21 bases between. Germline V lookup: CDR1 WNHNN, CDR2 SYGVQD (reference sequence). The CDR3 sequence is 16 residues long. The CDR3 sequence: CASSGSSGTGRHEQYF. CDR3 bases: TGCGCCAGCAGTGGGTCCTCCGGAACAGGGAGGCACGAGCAGTACTTC.

V gene TRBV7-2 combines with J gene TRBJ2-2; D gene ambiguous. V was clipped by 0 bases and J by 8 bases, with 7 bases between them. CDR1 and CDR2 from the germline V gene are SGHTA and FQGNSA. The CDR3 consists of 13 residues. This CDR3 is CASSLALEGELFF. The CDR3 nucleotides read TGTGCCAGCAGCTTAGCCCTCGAGGGGGAGCTGTTTTTT.

CDR3 nucleotides: TGTGCCAGCAGTCCTGGGGACTATGGCTACACCTTC. This sequence encodes CASSPGDYGYTF. This chain connects TRBV12-3 or TRBV12-4 to TRBJ1-2, with D uncertain. V shed 5 bases and J shed 3 bases, with 7 bases lying between them. The CDR3 loop spans 12 amino acids.

The gene calls are TRBV7-2 and TRBJ2-5; TRBD2 agrees at 11 bases. This CDR3 is built from 18 residues. Germline-derived CDR1 and CDR2 are SGHTA and FQGNSA. With 5 bases clipped from V and 5 bases from J, the junction kept 16 bases outside the gene matches. CDR3 protein: CASSAPPGTSGLYETQYF. The CDR3 nucleotides are TGTGCCAGCAGCGCCCCCCCGGGGACTAGCGGCCTTTATGAGACCCAGTACTTC.

The chain has TRBV14 and TRBJ1-1; weak D call: TRBD1 (5 bases). The germline CDR1 and CDR2 sequences are SGHDN and FVKESK. The CDR3 length is 16 residues. Between the trimmed V and J ends, which lost 0 bases and 1 base, there was a span of 12 bases. The CDR3 sequence: CASSQDWGVGNTEAFF. DNA of the CDR3: TGTGCCAGCAGCCAAGATTGGGGGGTGGGGAACACTGAAGCTTTCTTT.

V and J are TRBV7-8 and TRBJ2-1; the D call may be TRBD1 or TRBD2 (5 bases each). The CDR3 contains 13 residues. With 1 base removed from V and 14 bases from J, the gap between germline ends came to 15 bases. The germline CDR1 and CDR2 sequences are SGHVS and FQNEAQ. CDR3 loop: CASSLDFRGVEFF. CDR3 sequence (DNA): TGTGCCAGCAGCTTAGATTTTAGGGGAGTCGAGTTCTTC.

J is TRBJ2-7 and V is TRBV7-2, with unresolved D. Germline CDR1 is SGHTA and CDR2 is FQGNSA. The V end was cut by 5 bases, the J end by 1 base, with 12 bases between. CDR3 length equals 14 residues. The CDR3 DNA follows: TGTGCCAGCAGCCCGGGCCCAATTTCCTACGAGCAGTACTTC. The encoded protein is CASSPGPISYEQYF.

This chain uses TRBV10-1 with TRBJ2-2, with D uncertain. Germline V CDR1 and CDR2: WNHNN, SYGVQD (reference sequence). V was clipped by 2 bases and J by 1 base, with 5 bases between them. The CDR3 is made up of 14 amino acids. CDR3 coding DNA: TGCGCCAGCAGTGAGGGGTTGAACACCGGGGAGCTGTTTTTT. This sequence encodes CASSEGLNTGELFF.

The count of this clone is one. This chain joins TRBV5-1 and TRBJ2-7; possible D gene TRBD2, 5 bases. The CDR3 length is 15 residues. The germline V gene has CDR1 SGHRS and CDR2 YFSETQ. V was trimmed by 4 bases and J by 3 bases, leaving 17 bases between them. The CDR3, as DNA: TGCGCCAGCAGCCCCGGCGGGTCCCGCAACTACGAGCAGTACTTC. Protein sequence: CASSPGGSRNYEQYF.

The chain recombines TRBV2 with TRBJ2-2, with 7 bases that match TRBD2. V was pared by 5 bases and J by 1 base, with 7 bases of the junction left unmatched. The CDR3 has 16 residues. CDR1 SNHLY and CDR2 FYNNEI come from the germline V gene. CDR3 loop: CASSPLGGGNTGELFF. CDR3 bases: TGTGCCAGCAGTCCCCTGGGCGGGGGGAACACCGGGGAGCTGTTTTTT.

The chain has TRBV29-1 and TRBJ1-2; D is ambiguous. V gave up 0 bases and J gave up 9 bases, with 8 bases separating them. Germline CDR1 and CDR2: SQVTM and ANQGSEA. This CDR3 has 11 amino acids. CDR3 coding DNA: TGCAGCGTTGAAGATGGTTTTCGCTACACCTTC. Translation gives CSVEDGFRYTF.

This clone appeared a few times. Other DNA sequences in the sample encode the same CDR3. The chain carries TRBV11-2 and TRBJ2-3; tentatively, D is TRBD1 (8 bases). This CDR3 region has 15 residues. Germline loops: CDR1 SGHAT, CDR2 FQNNGV. With 4 bases removed from V and 4 bases from J, the gap between germline ends came to 15 bases. As DNA, the CDR3 is TGTGCCAGCAGCTCCTACAGGGGGAGGGCAGATACGCAGTATTTT. Its protein is CASSSYRGRADTQYF.

The CDR3 protein is CASRPGKWETQYF. CDR3 nucleotide sequence: TGTGCCAGCAGACCCGGGAAATGGGAGACCCAGTACTTC. V and J are TRBV12-3 or TRBV12-4 and TRBJ2-5; D might be TRBD2 (5 bases). CDR3 length equals 13 residues. The germline V and J ends were trimmed by 6 bases and 5 bases, with 13 bases remaining between them.

The rearrangement links TRBV6-6 to TRBJ1-5, with D unclear. V was shortened by 2 bases and J by 6 bases, with 11 bases between the two germline ends. Germline CDR1 and CDR2: MNHNY and SVGAGI (reference sequence). The CDR3 has 14 amino acids. This chain's CDR3 is CASSYASSGQPQHF. CDR3 nucleotides: TGTGCCAGCAGTTACGCGAGTTCGGGTCAGCCCCAGCATTTT.

J is TRBJ2-1 and V is TRBV3-1 (or the pseudogene TRBV3-2); 7 bases are shared with TRBD2. Germline V lookup: CDR1 LGHDT, CDR2 YNNKEL (reference sequence). CDR3 length equals 17 residues. The ends lost 3 bases at V and 6 bases at J; junction bases unmatched: 14. The CDR3 DNA follows: TGTGCCAGCAGCCAGCTCTCTACTAGCGCCCGCCCCAATGAGCAGTTCTTC. It yields the protein CASSQLSTSARPNEQFF.

The rearrangement joins TRBV12-5 to TRBJ1-3; no reliable D call. Germline values: CDR1 LGHNT, CDR2 FRNRAP. V lost 1 base to trimming and J lost 4 bases, with 5 bases between them. CDR3 length: 13 residues. Here the CDR3 DNA reads TGTGCTAGTGGTTTGGAGCCAGGAAACACCATATATTTT. It translates to CASGLEPGNTIYF. The entire variable domain, with the rest obtained from reference TRBV12-5 and TRBJ1-3, is as follows: DARVTQTPRHKVTEMGQEVTMRCQPILGHNTVFWYRQTMMQGLELLAYFRNRAPLDDSGMPKDRFSAEMPDATLATLKIQPSEPRDSAVYFCASGLEPGNTIYFGEGSWLTVV.

This chain links TRBV5-4 with TRBJ2-1; D is undetermined. Trimming pared 4 bases from V and 0 bases from J, leaving 20 bases between. The germline CDR1 and CDR2 sequences are SGHNT and YYREEE (reference sequence). The CDR3 covers 18 residues. In nucleotides, the CDR3 is TGTGCCAGCAGCGACGGGTTCCGGACGGAAAGCTCCTACAATGAGCAGTTCTTC. It specifies CASSDGFRTESSYNEQFF.

The chain combines TRBV18 with TRBJ1-2; D is possibly TRBD1 (6 bases). The V gene's germline CDR1 is KGHSH and CDR2 LQKENI. Trimming took 1 base from V and 5 from J, leaving 14 bases between them. The CDR3 has 15 amino acids. The CDR3 nucleotides read TGTGCCAGCTCACCACGGGCTACAGGGAATTATGGCTACACCTTC. Its protein product is CASSPRATGNYGYTF.

V is TRBV10-3 and J is TRBJ2-7; D is ambiguous. In germline, CDR1 is ENHRY, CDR2 SYGVKD. The CDR3 runs to 18 residues. Between the trimmed V and J ends, which lost 1 base and 4 bases, there was a span of 23 bases. The CDR3 coding sequence is TGTGCCATCAGTGAGTGGGGTCCCGAACTCCTAAGCTCGTACGAGCAGTACTTC. As protein: CAISEWGPELLSSYEQYF.

This clone was seen more than once but under ten times. The V call is TRBV2, the J call TRBJ2-7; D not resolved. CDR3 length: 14 residues. CDR1 is SNHLY, CDR2 FYNNEI, per germline. Trimming cost V 5 bases and J 5 bases, with 16 bases left between them. The DNA of the CDR3 is TGTGCCAGCAGTCAGAGTAGCTGGGTCGACGAGCAGTACTTC. As protein: CASSQSSWVDEQYF.

The genes are TRBV19 and TRBJ1-2, with D unresolved. The V end lost 3 bases, the J end lost 4 bases, and 12 bases lay between the germline ends. CDR3 length equals 14 residues. Germline V gene lookup returns CDR1 LNHDA and CDR2 SQIVND (reference sequence). CDR3 sequence reads: CASSMNTAIYGYTF. CDR3 nucleotide sequence: TGTGCCAGTAGTATGAATACAGCGATCTATGGCTACACCTTC. Full variable domain (missing parts from reference TRBV19 and TRBJ1-2): DGGITQSPKYLFRKEGQNVTLSCEQNLNHDAMYWYRQDPGQGLRLIYYSQIVNDFQKGDIAEGYSVSREKKESFPLTVTSAQKNPTAFYLCASSMNTAIYGYTFGSGTRLTVV.

The V gene is TRBV18, the J gene TRBJ1-1; D may be TRBD1 (6 bases). CDR3 length equals 14 residues. V dropped 3 bases and J dropped 4 bases, with 12 bases sitting between them. The germline V gene has CDR1 KGHSH and CDR2 LQKENI. This chain's CDR3 is CASSPWRGSTEAFF. The CDR3 DNA sequence: TGTGCCAGCTCACCTTGGAGGGGGTCCACTGAAGCTTTCTTT.